This TCR beta chain was sequenced in a study of T cell responses to AZD1222 COVID-19 vaccine (dated by TCRdb to the early 2020s). Some background on the complete study: AZD1222 recipients with second doses at about 4 weeks or about 12 weeks were pooled, because spike-specific TCR depth and breadth did not differ between schedules. A total of over 230 trial participants underwent TCR sequencing, of whom roughly 210 had received two doses of AZD1222 and some 25 had received two doses of the MenACWY control vaccine. Enrollment into the trials was organized by age into subgroups of 18-55, 56-69 and 70-plus years, and those subgroups contained roughly 150, 30 and 60 TCR-sequenced participants, respectively.

The germline V gene yields MNHEY for CDR1 and SVGAGI for CDR2. V is cut by 5 bases and J by 2 bases, and the space between the germline ends is 14 bases. The CDR3 numbers 15 residues from cysteine through phenylalanine. The entry retains the CDR3 DNA only, 45 bases that are in frame from base 1. In regard to this clone: Its antigen has not been determined. No clone much larger than this one lies a single base away; base qualities are absent.

Findings and caveats that apply to the study as a whole: No day 14 peak-response samples were available, so repertoires were characterized only after the peak T cell response. Spike-specific TCR breadth and depth rose significantly after two AZD1222 doses compared with day 0 and with MenACWY recipients. Epitopes outside the regions mutated in the B.1.351 and B.1.1.7 variants were reportedly recognized by nearly half of the unique spike-specific TCRs. Most participants were white British and females outnumbered males, and the authors suggested that clonal diversity may have been underestimated. The 56-69-year group was small, and its depth increase did not reach significance, likely because of low power. Only five or six AZD1222 recipients were SARS-CoV-2 seropositive at baseline, limiting conclusions about previously exposed vaccinees. The whole spike protein was spanned by vaccine-associated CD4 TCRs, and dominant responses were seen in regions 160-218 and 743-854.

The CDR3 regions of human TCRbeta chains were subjected to immunosequencing. The authors processed their data as follows. Repertoire TCRs were matched against a reference library of SARS-CoV-2-specific TCRs generated with the MIRA antigen-specificity platform. Breadth meant the fraction of unique TCRs that were SARS-CoV-2-associated, whereas depth meant the fraction of total T cells that were SARS-CoV-2-associated. Using the MIRA data, each spike-specific TCR was mapped to the spike region that the TCR reacts to and placed in a CD4 or CD8 class. Log10-transformed breadth and depth values were compared by one-way ANOVA with Sidak's multiple comparisons tests. TCRdb limited this immuneACCESS table to in-frame rearrangements with V and J called. A share of clones is missing; checked studies link under half to unresolved V genes, and the rest is unexplained. V and J calls and clone size follow that table, whereas D and trimming were derived from the DNA. The sample table shows around 130,000 clones, and over 90% are seen once. The ten largest account for around 5.9% of the sample.

The label giving this sample's time point can be read as: baseline before first vaccination. Samples from vaccinated people were obtained from the UK trials COV001 and COV002, which included a single-blind randomized controlled phase 2/3 trial of AZD1222 (ChAdOx1 nCoV-19) in healthy adults. For TCRbeta chain sequencing, PBMC samples from trial participants were taken at day 0 and at day 28 after the second dose. The material was peripheral blood, obtained on day 0 of AZD1222 vaccination. This receptor was identified in an adult in good health. Recombination joined TRBV6-5 with TRBJ2-3; the D assignment is uncertain and may be TRBD1 or TRBD2, with 5 bases supporting each. The DNA reads TGTGCCAGCAGTAAGGTCTGGGACCCCACAGATACGCAGTATTTT. It specifies CASSKVWDPTDTQYF.